The rows below give T cell receptor beta chains drawn from one sample of a study of tumor-infiltrating lymphocytes in primary liver carcinoma. A single record per CDR3 protein comes from TCRdb applying MiXCR to the multiplex PCR reads. The data contain around 120,000 distinct CDR3 sequences, 50% to 65% of them seen just once; the ten biggest clones take up approximately 9.7%. What was sequenced was liver tumor tissue from sampling region 1. The receptors come from a woman in her sixties or seventies with primary liver carcinoma and hepatitis B virus infection. Both conserved end residues are part of each CDR3. A D gene is named only where the DNA matches it firmly. Clone size appears in some rows only: once, few, many, or a class for an expanded clone.

abundance,d_gene,j_gene,v_gene,CDR3aa,CDR3nt
NA,NA,TRBJ2-1,TRBV4-1,CASSFGPPPNKQFF,TGCGCCAGCAGCTTCGGACCCCCCCCCAATAAGCAGTTCTTC
NA,NA,TRBJ1-2,TRBV12-3/TRBV12-4,CASRLATGMSGYTF,TGTGCCAGCAGGCTTGCAACGGGGATGTCTGGCTACACCTTC
NA,TRBD2,TRBJ2-7,TRBV12-3/TRBV12-4,CASSPTGTSGNPYEQCF,TGTGCCAGCAGCCCGACCGGGACTAGCGGGAACCCCTACGAGCAGTGCTTC
NA,NA,TRBJ2-3,TRBV5-6,CASSLNGASTDTQYF,TGTGCCAGCAGCTTGAATGGGGCTAGCACAGATACGCAGTATTTT
NA,NA,TRBJ1-2,TRBV4-1,CSSSQDWGGTNYGCTF,NA
once,TRBD2,TRBJ2-1,TRBV11-1,CASSFNLGLAGINEQLF,TGTGCCAGCAGTTTTAACCTTGGACTAGCGGGAATAAATGAGCAGCTCTTC
NA,TRBD2,TRBJ2-5,TRBV5-4,CASSRFPSGSGQETQYF,TGTGCCAGCAGCCGATTCCCTAGCGGGAGTGGCCAAGAGACCCAGTACTTC
NA,NA,TRBJ2-3,TRBV29-1,CSVGKSSTSTVTQYF,TGCAGCGTGGGGAAGTCTAGTACTAGCACAGTTACGCAGTATTTT
NA,NA,TRBJ2-1,TRBV5-5,CASNSRQYNEQFF,TGTGCCAGCAACAGTAGACAGTACAATGAGCAGTTCTTC
NA,TRBD2,TRBJ2-5,TRBV7-8,CASSSSASGRVNEQYF,TGTGCCAGCAGCTCCAGCGCTAGCGGGAGGGTCAATGAGCAGTACTTC
NA,NA,TRBJ1-4,TRBV5-5,CTSSVMTSEKLFF,TGTACCAGTAGCGTGATGACATCTGAAAAACTGTTTTTT
few,TRBD1,TRBJ1-1,TRBV6-2/TRBV6-3,CASSDDRVRGGTEAFF,TGTGCCAGCAGTGACGACAGGGTTCGGGGGGGGACTGAAGCTTTCTTT
many,TRBD1,TRBJ1-2,TRBV6-5,CASSYADRADGYTF,TGTGCCAGCAGTTACGCGGACAGGGCGGATGGCTACACCTTC
NA,NA,TRBJ1-2,TRBV10-3,CAISEDRANYGYTF,TGTGCCATCAGTGAGGATAGGGCTAACTATGGCTACACCTTC
many,TRBD1,TRBJ2-4,TRBV5-1,CASSQGQGATGAKNIQYF,TGCGCCAGCAGCCAAGGACAGGGGGCTACCGGAGCCAAAAACATTCAGTACTTC
NA,TRBD2,TRBJ2-7,TRBV6-2/TRBV6-3,CASRQGLAGTYEQYF,TGTGCCAGCAGACAGGGACTAGCGGGCACCTACGAGCAGTACTTC
many,TRBD2,TRBJ2-1,TRBV12-3/TRBV12-4,CASGLAGEDEQFF,TGTGCCAGCGGGCTAGCGGGAGAAGATGAGCAGTTCTTC
NA,NA,TRBJ2-5,TRBV11-3,CASCLGGRAVPLTFQETQYF,TGTGCCAGTTGCTTAGGGGGACGAGCGGTACCCCTCACCTTCCAAGAGACCCAGTACTTC
many,TRBD2,TRBJ2-7,TRBV11-2,CASSLRRTSGEKAYEQYF,TGTGCCAGCAGCCTCCGCAGGACTAGCGGGGAGAAGGCCTACGAGCAGTACTTC
many,TRBD2,TRBJ2-1,TRBV28,CASSLETSGRDEQFF,TGTGCCAGCAGTTTGGAGACTAGCGGGAGGGATGAGCAGTTCTTC
medium-sized,NA,TRBJ1-2,TRBV29-1,CSVGGDIYGYTF,TGCAGCGTCGGCGGGGATATCTATGGCTACACCTTC
many,TRBD2,TRBJ2-5,TRBV5-1,CASSLREGSYQETQYF,TGCGCCAGCAGCTTGCGGGAGGGCTCCTACCAAGAGACCCAGTACTTC
NA,NA,TRBJ1-6,TRBV11-1,CASSRLGGSPPHF,TGTGCCAGCAGCCGACTTGGGGGTTCACCTCCCCACTTT
NA,NA,TRBJ2-5,TRBV4-2,CAGSQEWGGQETQYF,TGTGCCGGCAGCCAAGAATGGGGCGGTCAAGAGACCCAGTACTTC
NA,NA,TRBJ2-1,TRBV7-8,CASSLAGTWYNEQFF,TGTGCCAGCAGCTTAGCTGGGACGTGGTACAATGAGCAGTTCTTC
NA,NA,TRBJ2-5,TRBV11-2,CASGLSRIGNEQYF,TGTGCCAGCGGCTTATCCCGCATCGGCAATGAGCAGTACTTC
once,NA,TRBJ2-6,TRBV6-1,CASSGISGGANVLTF,TGTGCCAGCAGTGGGATTAGTGGGGGGGCCAACGTCCTGACTTTC
NA,NA,TRBJ1-1,TRBV11-2,CASRPHQHGHLPFCGYEAFF,TGTGCCAGCAGACCACATCAGCACGGACACCTTCCCTTTTGTGGCTATGAAGCTTTCTTT
once,NA,TRBJ2-3,TRBV5-8,CASTPQQVSTDTQYF,TGTGCCAGCACACCTCAACAGGTGTCCACAGATACGCAGTATTTT
NA,TRBD1,TRBJ2-3,TRBV5-1,CATRTGFDTDKQYF,TGCGCCACTAGGACAGGGTTTGACACAGATAAGCAGTATTTT
few,NA,TRBJ2-1,TRBV7-9,CASSFNQERAEQFF,TGTGCCAGCAGCTTTAACCAGGAGCGGGCTGAGCAGTTCTTC
few,TRBD2,TRBJ2-1,TRBV6-1,CASSGVGAGGPLNEQFF,TGTGCCAGCAGTGGTGTAGGGGCGGGAGGGCCTCTCAATGAGCAGTTCTTC
NA,NA,TRBJ2-4,TRBV11-2,CASSLEGGGTSVQYF,TGTGCCAGCAGCTTAGAAGGAGGCGGAACTTCGGTTCAGTACTTC
NA,NA,TRBJ1-1,TRBV12-3/TRBV12-4,CAPSGADVNTEAFF,TGTGCCCCCTCCGGGGCAGATGTGAACACTGAAGCTTTCTTT
NA,NA,TRBJ2-2,TRBV11-2,CASSPLGRGLVTGELFF,TGTGCCAGCAGCCCATTAGGCAGGGGCCTTGTCACCGGGGAGCTGTTTTTT
many,NA,TRBJ1-1,TRBV5-6,CASSRPRVYTEAFF,TGTGCCAGCAGCCGCCCCCGGGTCTACACTGAAGCTTTCTTT